This T cell receptor beta chain is from a study of blood T cell repertoires in COVID-19. Study-wide context: Both acute and convalescent COVID-19 samples were obtained from the United States, Italy and Spain. The analysed material was cDNA or gDNA that came from T cells, B-cell-depleted T cells, or PBMCs.

Data came from immunoSEQ multiplex PCR; TCRdb stores just in-frame clones and leaves some out. The sample holds 250,000 to 300,000 clones, roughly 83% seen once. This CDR3 is built from 11 residues. V lost 3 bases and J 3 bases, leaving 2 bases between the germline ends. CDR1 LGHNA and CDR2 YNFKEQ come from the germline V gene. The V and J genes are TRBV4-2 and TRBJ1-2, with D unclear. Material for sequencing was peripheral blood. The TCR was taken from a man aged 60-69 years who had recovered from COVID-19. CDR3 sequence reads: CASSHDYGYTF. The CDR3 DNA follows: TGTGCCAGCAGCCACGACTATGGCTACACCTTC.